The rows below give T cell receptor beta chains drawn from one sample of a study of blood T cells in healthy people across ages. Using its own MiXCR run on the 5' RACE reads, TCRdb lists one record per CDR3 protein. The sample includes approximately 960,000 distinct CDR3 sequences, 29% seen only once; the top ten take roughly 10%. Separately, the same data were catalogued under a study of T cells of mothers and their children.

Sequencing was done on a sample of blood. These receptors were taken from a woman in her thirties or forties in good health. CDR3s include the opening cysteine and the closing phenylalanine or tryptophan.

V	J	CDR3
TRBV7-8	TRBJ2-7	CASSLGAGLGEQYF
TRBV7-2	TRBJ2-1	CASSGGTSYEQFF
TRBV20-1	TRBJ2-1	CSARDPASGGSNEQFF
TRBV2	TRBJ2-7	CASSFMSGGRGEQYF
TRBV19	TRBJ1-2	CASKDRGYYGYTF
TRBV27	TRBJ2-1	CASRAGAYNEQFF
TRBV9	TRBJ2-3	CASSVGVGQGVTDTQYF
TRBV20-1	TRBJ2-1	CSPQGLAGGHEQFF
TRBV28	TRBJ2-6	CASSPSGTGPGANVLTF
TRBV7-9	TRBJ1-1	CASSFQGLREAFF
TRBV28	TRBJ1-2	CVSSSTRGYTF
TRBV6-2/TRBV6-3	TRBJ1-2	CASSTPLGYGYTF
TRBV28	TRBJ2-7	CASSLYRGASSYEQYF
TRBV6-2/TRBV6-3	TRBJ2-1	CASSYSQVEQFF
TRBV14	TRBJ2-1	CASSPQTGNNEQFF
TRBV7-2	TRBJ2-7	CASSRRERVYEQYF
TRBV2	TRBJ2-2	CASKRRTGVTGELFF
TRBV2	TRBJ1-1	CASSSDRAALF
TRBV29-1	TRBJ1-2	CSGVDGYGYTF
TRBV28	TRBJ2-5	CASMVSGRETQYF
TRBV12-3/TRBV12-4	TRBJ2-3	CASSLKRSTDTQYF
TRBV18	NA	CASSPQSAGDEQYF
TRBV7-9	TRBJ2-4	CATAGRAKNIQYF
TRBV5-1	TRBJ1-2	CASSPPDRGFMYGYTF
TRBV25-1	TRBJ2-5	CASSTDRTWETQYF
TRBV6-5	TRBJ1-2	CASSYRTGFGYTF
TRBV20-1	TRBJ2-7	CSANTGTSLSYEQYF
TRBV12-3/TRBV12-4	TRBJ1-1	CASKSDRGAARAFF
TRBV5-4	TRBJ1-2	CASSLDRDVYGYTF
TRBV6-1	TRBJ2-2	CASSRQGSLTGELFF
TRBV6-6	TRBJ2-5	CASSDWGAQETQYF
TRBV5-1	TRBJ2-7	CASSLVSSGTGSYEQYF
TRBV12-5	TRBJ2-5	CASGLGQGAETQYF
TRBV3-1	NA	CAGSQDPPLIRGDHEQYF
TRBV28	TRBJ2-7	CASNPHSGGAYEQYF